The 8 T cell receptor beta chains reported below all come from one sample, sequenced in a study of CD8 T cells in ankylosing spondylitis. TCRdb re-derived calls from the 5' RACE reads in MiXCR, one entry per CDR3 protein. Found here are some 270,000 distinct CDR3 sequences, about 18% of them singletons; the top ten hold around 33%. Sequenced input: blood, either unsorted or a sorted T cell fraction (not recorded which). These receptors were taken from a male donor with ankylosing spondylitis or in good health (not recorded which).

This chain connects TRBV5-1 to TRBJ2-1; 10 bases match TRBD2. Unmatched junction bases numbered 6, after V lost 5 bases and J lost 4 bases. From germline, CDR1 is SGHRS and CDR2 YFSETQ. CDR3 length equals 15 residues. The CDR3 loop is CASSMSGRGYNEQFF. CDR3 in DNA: TGCGCCAGCAGTATGAGCGGGAGGGGGTACAATGAGCAGTTCTTC.

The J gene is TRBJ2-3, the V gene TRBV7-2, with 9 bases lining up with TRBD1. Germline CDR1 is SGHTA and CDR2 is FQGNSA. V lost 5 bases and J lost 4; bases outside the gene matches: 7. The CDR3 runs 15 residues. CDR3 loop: CASSPRQGVSDTQYF. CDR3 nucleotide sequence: TGTGCCAGCAGCCCGAGACAGGGGGTATCAGATACGCAGTATTTT. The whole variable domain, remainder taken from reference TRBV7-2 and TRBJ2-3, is GAGVSQSPSNKVTEKGKDVELRCDPISGHTALYWYRQSLGQGLEFLIYFQGNSAPDKSGLPSDRFSAERTGGSVSTLTIQRTQQEDSAVYLCASSPRQGVSDTQYFGPGTRLTVL.

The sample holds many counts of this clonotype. The CDR3 DNA reads TGTGCCAGCGCGGGCGGGAGATACAATGAGCAGTTCTTC. This translates into CASAGGRYNEQFF. The rearrangement links TRBV28 to TRBJ2-1, with 7 bases aligning to TRBD2. The CDR3 covers 13 residues. Per germline, CDR1 MDHEN and CDR2 SYDVKM. The junction had 5 bases not matched to a gene; V was cut back by 8 bases and J by 4 bases.

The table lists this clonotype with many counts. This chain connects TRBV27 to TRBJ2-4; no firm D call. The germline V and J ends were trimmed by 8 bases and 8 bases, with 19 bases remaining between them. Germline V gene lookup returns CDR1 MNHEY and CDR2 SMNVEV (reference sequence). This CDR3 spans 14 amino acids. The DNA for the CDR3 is TGTGCCAGCGGGCATAGGTCCCCGTGGGACATTCAGTACTTC. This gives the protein CASGHRSPWDIQYF.

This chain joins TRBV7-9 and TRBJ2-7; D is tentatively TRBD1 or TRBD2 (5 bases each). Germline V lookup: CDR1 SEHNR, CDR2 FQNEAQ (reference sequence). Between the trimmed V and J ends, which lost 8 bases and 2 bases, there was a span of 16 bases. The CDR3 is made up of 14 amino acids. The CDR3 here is CASGPGTPAYEQYF. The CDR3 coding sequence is TGTGCCAGCGGACCTGGGACGCCTGCCTACGAGCAGTACTTC. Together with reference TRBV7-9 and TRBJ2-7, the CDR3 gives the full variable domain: DTGVSQNPRHKITKRGQNVTFRCDPISEHNRLYWYRQTLGQGPEFLTYFQNEAQLEKSRLLSDRFSAERPKGSFSTLEIQRTEQGDSAMYLCASGPGTPAYEQYFGPGTRLTVT.

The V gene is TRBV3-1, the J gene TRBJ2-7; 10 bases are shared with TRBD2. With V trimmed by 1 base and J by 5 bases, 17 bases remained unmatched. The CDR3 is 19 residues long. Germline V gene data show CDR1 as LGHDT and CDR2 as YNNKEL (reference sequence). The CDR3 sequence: CASSQADDTLAGAVDEQYF. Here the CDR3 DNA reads TGTGCCAGCAGCCAAGCGGATGACACTCTAGCGGGAGCGGTCGACGAGCAGTACTTC.

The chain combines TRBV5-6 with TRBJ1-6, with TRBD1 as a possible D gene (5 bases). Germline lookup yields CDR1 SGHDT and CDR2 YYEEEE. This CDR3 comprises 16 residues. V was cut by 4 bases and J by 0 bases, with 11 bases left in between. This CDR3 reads CASSPDSSSYNSPLHF. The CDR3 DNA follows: TGTGCCAGCAGCCCAGACAGCTCCTCCTATAATTCACCCCTCCACTTT.

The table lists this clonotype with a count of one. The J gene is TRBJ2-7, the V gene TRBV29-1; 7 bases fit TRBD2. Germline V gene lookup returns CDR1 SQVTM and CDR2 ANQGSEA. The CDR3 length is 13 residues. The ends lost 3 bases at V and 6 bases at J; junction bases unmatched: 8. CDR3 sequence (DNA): TGCAGCGTTGACGGGCAAGGGAGGGGCGAGCAGTACTTC. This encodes CSVDGQGRGEQYF.